This T cell receptor beta chain derives from a study of blood T cells in healthy people across ages. The sample providers were healthy Caucasian people from Russia, aged roughly 6 to 90. Every donor provided roughly 10 milliliters of peripheral blood. Primed by a sample-barcoded 5' primer and a J-beta primer mix, a second PCR proceeded for roughly 6 to 12 cycles. Via MiXCR, TCRdb re-called the 5' RACE reads, giving one row per CDR3 protein. The table shows 850,000 to 1,000,000 distinct CDR3 sequences, with roughly 51% occurring only once. The count of this clonotype is one. This TCR was recovered from a woman in her sixties in good health. The sequenced sample consisted of blood.

DNA of the CDR3: TGCAGTGCTCTAACCCCACAAGGCGGGGACTACTACGAGCAGTACTTC. Translating it yields CSALTPQGGDYYEQYF. The chain combines TRBV20-1 with TRBJ2-4; 7 bases fit TRBD2. The J call may be faulty, since TRBJ2-7 better matches the DNA end. The CDR3 extends over 16 amino acids. Germline lookup yields CDR1 DFQATT and CDR2 SNEGSKA (reference sequence).